One sample yielded the 27 T cell receptor beta chains listed below, sequenced in a study of blood T cell repertoires in COVID-19. Profiling relied on immunoSEQ multiplex PCR, and the TCRdb table lists in-frame clones only, not all of them. This sample has about 15,000 clones, with nearly 75% found just once. The sequencing sample was made of peripheral blood. These receptors were taken from a boy aged 2 to 9 with active or convalescent COVID-19.

This chain links TRBV2 with TRBJ2-1; 8 bases are shared with TRBD2. The CDR3 totals 14 residues. V lost 7 bases to trimming and J lost 5 bases; unmatched junction nucleotides: 7. Germline CDR1 reads SNHLY; CDR2 reads FYNNEI. The CDR3 DNA follows: TGTGCCAGCACCGAGACTAGCGCTGACAATGAGCAGTTCTTC. Encoded protein: CASTETSADNEQFF. Variable domain in full (rest from reference TRBV2 and TRBJ2-1): EPEVTQTPSHQVTQMGQEVILRCVPISNHLYFYWYRQILGQKVEFLVSFYNNEISEKSEIFDDQFSVERPDGSNFTLKIRSTKLEDSAMYFCASTETSADNEQFFGPGTRLTVL.

This clone was counted a few times. This chain connects TRBV28 to TRBJ2-5; TRBD2 might be the D (5 bases). The germline V gene encodes CDR1 MDHEN and CDR2 SYDVKM. This CDR3 has 15 residues. With 7 bases removed from V and 3 bases from J, the gap between germline ends came to 18 bases. CDR3 in amino acids: CASTLRTDSEETQYF. As DNA, the CDR3 is TGTGCCAGCACCCTTCGGACGGATAGCGAAGAGACCCAGTACTTC.

This sequence joins TRBV11-2 and TRBJ2-7; TRBD2 matches at 14 bases. V was clipped by 4 bases and J by 11 bases; unmatched bases: 7. Germline V lookup: CDR1 SGHAT, CDR2 FQNNGV. CDR3 length: 14 amino acids. The CDR3 DNA reads as TGTGCCAGCAGCTCCCGACTAGCGGGAGGGAGGAAGTACTTC. It is translated as CASSSRLAGGRKYF.

V is TRBV2 and J is TRBJ1-2; 10 nucleotides align to TRBD1. Germline V gene lookup returns CDR1 SNHLY and CDR2 FYNNEI. V was pared by 8 bases and J by 4 bases, with 7 bases of the junction left unmatched. This CDR3 spans 14 amino acids. The CDR3 sequence: CASGGQGVRYGYTF. Here the CDR3 DNA reads TGTGCCAGCGGTGGACAGGGGGTCCGCTATGGCTACACCTTC.

This clone came up a few times. The J gene is TRBJ1-5, the V gene TRBV27; TRBD1 aligns across 10 bases. Trimming cost V 5 bases and J 4 bases; bases outside gene matches: 5. The CDR3 contains 15 residues. Germline CDR1 is MNHEY and CDR2 is SMNVEV (reference sequence). The CDR3 region is CASSIDRGLNQPQHF. CDR3 bases: TGTGCCAGCAGTATCGACAGGGGGCTAAATCAGCCCCAGCATTTT.

This chain uses TRBV6-5 with TRBJ2-1, with 9 bases identical to TRBD2. With V trimmed by 6 bases and J by 4 bases, 4 bases remained unmatched. Germline assignment: CDR1 MNHEY and CDR2 SVGAGI. This CDR3 has 14 amino acids. CDR3 sequence (DNA): TGTGCCAGCAGGACGGGACTAGCTTACAATGAGCAGTTCTTC. Its translation: CASRTGLAYNEQFF.

This clone was observed once. This chain links TRBV2 with TRBJ2-7, with a possible D match to TRBD2 (6 bases). V was pared by 10 bases and J by 3 bases, with 16 bases between. Germline V CDR1 and CDR2: SNHLY, FYNNEI. CDR3 size: 13 residues. The CDR3 here is CAISPPTSYEQYF. The CDR3 region has the DNA TGTGCCATCTCCCCCCCGACTAGCTACGAGCAGTACTTC. Combining the CDR3 with reference TRBV2 and TRBJ2-7 gives the whole variable domain EPEVTQTPSHQVTQMGQEVILRCVPISNHLYFYWYRQILGQKVEFLVSFYNNEISEKSEIFDDQFSVERPDGSNFTLKIRSTKLEDSAMYFCAISPPTSYEQYFGPGTRLTVT.

This clone was detected only a few times. J is TRBJ1-1 and V is TRBV6-5; the D is unclear. Looked up from germline, CDR1 is MNHEY and CDR2 is SVGAGI. The CDR3 length is 13 residues. V was shortened by 0 bases and J by 1 base, with 3 bases between the two germline ends. CDR3 coding DNA: TGTGCCAGCAGTTACTCGCGGAACACTGAAGCTTTCTTT. This sequence encodes CASSYSRNTEAFF.

The chain uses TRBV21-1 and TRBJ2-2; TRBD1, as called in the table, went unchecked against the DNA. TRBV21-1 is a pseudogene locus. The length of the CDR3 is 19 residues. The CDR3 sequence is CASSTRFGQGGPNTGELFF. The CDR3 DNA reads TGTGCCAGCAGCACCCGATTCGGACAGGGAGGGCCGAACACCGGGGAGCTGTTTTTT.

The chain carries TRBV6-5 and TRBJ2-7; 7 bases are shared with TRBD1. Losses at the gene ends were 5 bases for V and 4 bases for J; bases not matched to a gene: 8. The germline gives CDR1 MNHEY, CDR2 SVGAGI. The CDR3 has 14 residues. The CDR3 DNA follows: TGTGCCAGCAGTCCACGGGACAGCCTTTACGAGCAGTACTTC. This translates into CASSPRDSLYEQYF.

This chain joins TRBV5-5 and TRBJ1-4; possible D gene TRBD1, 6 bases. CDR1 is SGHKS and CDR2 is YYEKEE in the germline V gene (reference sequence). The V and J ends lost 1 base and 7 bases respectively, with 11 bases between them. This CDR3 is 14 amino acids long. This CDR3 is CASSLQQGSEKLFF. CDR3 nucleotides: TGTGCCAGCAGCTTGCAGCAGGGGTCTGAAAAACTGTTTTTT.

The chain combines TRBV18 with TRBJ1-1, with a tentative D call TRBD1 (6 bases). Germline-derived CDR1 and CDR2 are KGHSH and LQKENI. Trimming took 3 bases from V and 4 from J, leaving 12 bases between them. There are 14 residues in the CDR3. CDR3 sequence reads: CASSPRTGTTEAFF. The CDR3 DNA is TGTGCCAGCTCACCGAGAACAGGGACCACTGAAGCTTTCTTT.

This chain links TRBV27 with TRBJ1-1, with 9 nucleotides matching TRBD1. This CDR3 contains 13 residues. Unmatched junction bases numbered 4, after V lost 8 bases and J lost 3 bases. Germline lookup yields CDR1 MNHEY and CDR2 SMNVEV (reference sequence). CDR3 coding DNA: TGTGCCAGCGGACGACAGGGGGACACTGAAGCTTTCTTT. Encoded protein: CASGRQGDTEAFF.

The genes are TRBV11-2 and TRBJ2-7; TRBD1 aligns across 7 bases. CDR3 length equals 15 residues. Germline-derived CDR1 and CDR2 are SGHAT and FQNNGV. With 3 bases clipped from V and 3 bases from J, the junction kept 8 bases outside the gene matches. In DNA form, the CDR3 reads TGTGCCAGCAGCTTGGGACAGTTAACCTACTACGAGCAGTACGTC. Translation gives CASSLGQLTYYEQYV.

The CDR3 sequence is CASSQSPRGGQPQHF. DNA for the CDR3: TGTGCCAGCAGTCAAAGCCCCAGGGGCGGGCAGCCCCAGCATTTT. The chain couples TRBV6-5 to TRBJ1-5; perhaps TRBD1 as D (6 bases). The germline CDR1 and CDR2 sequences are MNHEY and SVGAGI. The ends were cut back, 5 bases at V and 7 bases at J, with 18 bases in the middle. This CDR3 contains 15 residues.

This clone was found a few times. This chain joins TRBV3-1 (or the pseudogene TRBV3-2) and TRBJ1-4, with D unclear. Germline CDR1 reads LGHDT; CDR2 reads YNNKEL (reference sequence). V shed 7 bases and J shed 8 bases, with 17 bases lying between them. The CDR3 loop spans 14 amino acids. Here the CDR3 DNA reads TGTGCCAGCAAACGGGGAGGGAATGACGAAAAACTGTTTTTT. Protein sequence: CASKRGGNDEKLFF.

The chain couples TRBV5-1 to TRBJ2-7, with 9 bases matching TRBD1. The CDR3 has 15 residues. Germline V gene data show CDR1 as SGHRS and CDR2 as YFSETQ. Losses at the gene ends were 4 bases for V and 1 base for J; bases not matched to a gene: 6. The CDR3 loop is CASSPRQGGSYEQYF. The CDR3 DNA reads as TGCGCCAGCAGCCCCCGACAGGGGGGTTCCTACGAGCAGTACTTC.

Here the CDR3 reads CASSPEPSGGEQFF. CDR3 coding DNA: TGTGCCAGCAGCCCTGAGCCGAGCGGAGGAGAGCAGTTCTTC. The rearrangement links TRBV13 to TRBJ2-1; a possible D gene is TRBD2 (5 bases). The germline CDR1 and CDR2 sequences are PRHDT and FYEKMQ (reference sequence). The CDR3 extends over 14 amino acids. The ends were cut back, 5 bases at V and 10 bases at J, with 18 bases in the middle.

The chain employs TRBV5-5 and TRBJ1-3; D unclear. The CDR3 runs to 14 residues. The germline gives CDR1 SGHKS, CDR2 YYEKEE (reference sequence). V was clipped by 1 base and J by 4 bases, with 9 bases between them. DNA of the CDR3: TGTGCCAGCAGCTTGACCATTCAGGGAAACACCATATATTTT. Its protein is CASSLTIQGNTIYF.

The chain recombines TRBV5-1 with TRBJ2-7; D perhaps matches TRBD1 (6 bases). Germline-derived CDR1 and CDR2 are SGHRS and YFSETQ. V lost 4 bases to trimming and J lost 2 bases, with 13 bases between them. The CDR3 length is 14 residues. CDR3 sequence (DNA): TGCGCCAGCAGCCTGGGGGCAGGGGCCTACGAGCAGTACTTC. Translating gives CASSLGAGAYEQYF.

This clone came up a few times. The chain has TRBV7-8 and TRBJ1-5; TRBD1 matches 8 bases. The CDR3 totals 16 residues. The trim removed 3 bases at V and 4 bases at J, leaving 8 bases unmatched. From germline, CDR1 is SGHVS and CDR2 FQNEAQ. The CDR3 spells CASSFRGRTLNQPQHF. CDR3 DNA sequence: TGTGCCAGCAGCTTCAGGGGGCGGACCCTTAATCAGCCCCAGCATTTT.

The V and J genes are TRBV9 and TRBJ2-7; the D is unclear. The germline V gene has CDR1 SGDLS and CDR2 YYNGEE. The CDR3 length is 14 residues. The V end was cut by 0 bases, the J end by 0 bases, with 7 bases between. This CDR3 is CASSVDHSSYEQYF. The CDR3 DNA is TGTGCCAGCAGCGTAGATCACAGCTCCTACGAGCAGTACTTC. Complete variable domain (other parts from reference TRBV9 and TRBJ2-7): DSGVTQTPKHLITATGQRVTLRCSPRSGDLSVYWYQQSLDQGLQFLIQYYNGEERAKGNILERFSAQQFPDLHSELNLSSLELGDSALYFCASSVDHSSYEQYFGPGTRLTVT.

The J gene is TRBJ2-5, the V gene TRBV3-1 (or the pseudogene TRBV3-2), with 10 bases identical to TRBD2. With V trimmed by 4 bases and J by 1 base, 3 bases remained unmatched. Germline CDR1 and CDR2: LGHDT and YNNKEL (reference sequence). This CDR3 has 15 amino acids. The CDR3 reads CASSRGLAPQETQYF. CDR3 sequence (DNA): TGTGCCAGCAGCCGGGGACTAGCGCCCCAAGAGACCCAGTACTTC.

This clone turned up a few times. The CDR3 sequence: CASSLRAGDGSPLHF. DNA for the CDR3: TGTGCCAGCAGCTTACGGGCAGGGGACGGTTCACCCCTCCACTTT. This chain connects TRBV7-8 to TRBJ1-6; TRBD1 is a possible D gene (6 bases). The V and J ends lost 2 bases and 9 bases respectively, with 14 bases between them. CDR3 size: 15 residues. Germline V lookup: CDR1 SGHVS, CDR2 FQNEAQ. Drawing the rest from reference TRBV7-8 and TRBJ1-6, the complete variable domain is GAGVSQSPRYKVAKRGQDVALRCDPISGHVSLFWYQQALGQGPEFLTYFQNEAQLDKSGLPSDRFFAERPEGSVSTLKIQRTQQEDSAVYLCASSLRAGDGSPLHFGNGTRLTVT.

This clone was detected once. J is TRBJ1-1 and V is TRBV13; TRBD1 matches 7 bases. Germline V lookup: CDR1 PRHDT, CDR2 FYEKMQ (reference sequence). V shed 7 bases, J shed 4 bases, and the junction held 6 bases outside the gene matches. This CDR3 region has 13 residues. CDR3 coding DNA: TGTGCCAGCACAGGGGGAGGAAGCACTGAAGCTTTCTTT. Protein product: CASTGGGSTEAFF. The entire variable domain, with the rest obtained from reference TRBV13 and TRBJ1-1, is as follows: AAGVIQSPRHLIKEKRETATLKCYPIPRHDTVYWYQQGPGQDPQFLISFYEKMQSDKGSIPDRFSAQQFSDYHSELNMSSLELGDSALYFCASTGGGSTEAFFGQGTRLTVV.

This rearrangement joins TRBV11-2 to TRBJ2-1; D gene ambiguous. Germline CDR1 and CDR2: SGHAT and FQNNGV. The CDR3 is 12 residues long. Trimming left V 1 base short and J 9 bases short, with 7 bases between. CDR3 amino acids: CASSLAAPEQFF. The CDR3, as DNA: TGTGCCAGCAGCTTAGCAGCGCCTGAGCAGTTCTTC. The variable domain in full, with the rest retrieved from reference TRBV11-2 and TRBJ2-1, is EAGVAQSPRYKIIEKRQSVAFWCNPISGHATLYWYQQILGQGPKLLIQFQNNGVVDDSQLPKDRFSAERLKGVDSTLKIQPAKLEDSAVYLCASSLAAPEQFFGPGTRLTVL.

DNA for the CDR3: TGTGCCAGCGGCCCCTATCCCCGGACAGGGATCACAGATACGCAGTATTTT. This sequence encodes CASGPYPRTGITDTQYF. The chain links TRBV5-5 to TRBJ2-3; 8 bases are shared with TRBD1. The V gene's germline CDR1 is SGHKS and CDR2 YYEKEE (reference sequence). The CDR3 length is 17 residues. Losses at the gene ends were 7 bases for V and 2 bases for J; bases not matched to a gene: 15.